This T cell receptor (beta chain) was profiled in a study of blood T cell repertoires in COVID-19. Study-wide context: Italy, Spain and the United States were the sources of the convalescent and acute COVID-19 samples. Sample material is recorded as cDNA or gDNA derived from T cells, B-cell-depleted T cells, or PBMCs.

The Seattle patients, enrolled during active infection, were followed longitudinally. In the study's own analysis: Reference gene primer amplification gave nucleated cell count estimates. Using immunoSEQ multiplex PCR, the repertoire was profiled, and TCRdb retains in-frame clones only, with some absent. Clone size and the V and J calls come from that table; the DNA yielded D and trimming. The repertoire holds 300,000 to 400,000 clones, around nine tenths seen once, with approximately 7.3% in the top ten. V was trimmed by 5 bases and J by 7 bases, leaving 17 bases between them. Germline loops: CDR1 LNHNV, CDR2 YYDKDF (reference sequence). This CDR3 is 15 amino acids long.

The receptor comes from a woman in her seventies with COVID-19, enrolled during active disease. Sequenced: peripheral blood. The V gene is TRBV15, the J gene TRBJ1-4, with D unresolved. CDR3 amino acids: CATSLDSGWSEKLFF. CDR3 nucleotides: TGTGCCACCAGCCTCGATTCCGGATGGAGTGAAAAACTGTTTTTT. The full variable domain, with the rest looked up from reference TRBV15 and TRBJ1-4, is DAMVIQNPRYQVTQFGKPVTLSCSQTLNHNVMYWYQQKSSQAPKLLFHYYDKDFNNEADTPDNFQSRRPNTSFCFLDIRSPGLGDTAMYLCATSLDSGWSEKLFFGSGTQLSVL.